This is a list of T cell receptor beta chains from one sample in a study of T cell responses to AZD1222 COVID-19 vaccine. Method: immunoSEQ multiplex PCR; TCRdb's copy keeps in-frame clones and lacks some. Of more than 95,000 clones in the sample, roughly 92% were seen once. This sample comprised peripheral blood, obtained 28 days after the second AZD1222 dose. These receptors were obtained from an adult who received the AZD1222 COVID-19 vaccine. Both conserved end residues are part of each CDR3. The order of the fields is D gene, J gene, V gene, clone size, CDR3 DNA, CDR3 protein. D genes are given only for firm matches. The listing skips clone size in some rows; elsewhere it reads once, few, many or a size class.

>NA|TRBJ1-1|TRBV27|NA
TGTGCCAGCAGTTATTATCGGGCGCAGGGTGAAGCTTTCTTT
CASSYYRAQGEAFF
>TRBD2|TRBJ2-3|TRBV28|NA
TGTGCCAGCACCCCGTCGAGCGGGAGGGGAATGCTCACAGATACGCAGTATTTT
CASTPSSGRGMLTDTQYF
>NA|TRBJ2-7|TRBV28|NA
TGTGCCTGTAGGGGGGCCTACGAGCAGTACTTC
CACRGAYEQYF
>TRBD2|TRBJ2-3|TRBV4-1|NA
TGCGCCAGCAGCCAAGCGCTAGCGGGACCTAGCGCAGATACGCAGTATTTT
CASSQALAGPSADTQYF
>NA|TRBJ1-1|TRBV3-1/TRBV3-2|NA
TGTGCCAGCAGCCGCACCCAGGGGTACACTGAAGCTTTCTTT
CASSRTQGYTEAFF
>TRBD2|TRBJ2-1|TRBV15|NA
TGTGCCACCAGCAGAGCCGGGACTAGCTTCGATGAGCAGTTCTTC
CATSRAGTSFDEQFF
>NA|TRBJ1-5|TRBV29-1|once
TGCAGCGCGAGACACGGCAATCAGCCCCAGCATTTT
CSARHGNQPQHF
>NA|TRBJ1-1|TRBV28|NA
TGTGCCAGCAGTTCGCAACAGGGCACTGAAGCTTTCTTT
CASSSQQGTEAFF
>TRBD1|TRBJ1-6|TRBV6-1|NA
TGTGCCAGCAGTGACCACAGGGGGCCTTCACCCCTCCACTTT
CASSDHRGPSPLHF
>TRBD2|TRBJ2-3|TRBV28|NA
TGTGCCAGCAGCCAAACTAGCGGGAGAACAGATACGCAGTATTTT
CASSQTSGRTDTQYF
>NA|TRBJ1-3|TRBV6-5|NA
TGTGCCAGCGACAGCCCTGGAAACACCATATATTTT
CASDSPGNTIYF
>NA|TRBJ1-6|TRBV28|NA
TGTGCCAGCAGTCCCCCGGGGGGGGGCCCGTCACCCCTCCACTTT
CASSPPGGGPSPLHF
>NA|TRBJ1-1|TRBV7-9|NA
TGTGCCAGCAGCGTCCAGGGTGACACTGAAGCTTTCTTT
CASSVQGDTEAFF
>NA|TRBJ1-2|TRBV7-3|NA
TGTGCCAGCAGCTTAGGGCGAGGCTATGGCTACACCTTC
CASSLGRGYGYTF
>NA|TRBJ2-2|TRBV7-8|NA
TGTGCCAGCAGCTTAGACGTTTCCGGGGAGCTGTTTTTT
CASSLDVSGELFF
>NA|TRBJ1-2|TRBV11-2|NA
TGTGCCAGCACCGCCCCAGGGCGCTATGGCTACACCTTC
CASTAPGRYGYTF
>TRBD1|TRBJ2-1|TRBV9|NA
TGTGCCAGCAGCCCGGGACAGGGGTACGATGAGCAGTTCTTC
CASSPGQGYDEQFF
>NA|TRBJ1-2|TRBV28|NA
TGTGCCAGCAGTTTAACGGACACCCGACTTATGGACTATGGCTACACCTTC
CASSLTDTRLMDYGYTF
>NA|TRBJ2-6|TRBV5-1|NA
TGCGCCAGCAGCGTAGGGACTGATGGGGCCAACGTCCTGACTTTC
CASSVGTDGANVLTF
>NA|TRBJ2-1|TRBV3-1/TRBV3-2|once
TGTGCCAGCAGCCAAGTCAGGGGGGTTGAGCAGTTCTTC
CASSQVRGVEQFF
>TRBD2|TRBJ2-2|TRBV5-1|NA
TGCGCCAGCAGCATTTTAGCGGGAGGAGCCGGGGAGCTGTTTTTT
CASSILAGGAGELFF
>NA|TRBJ1-4|TRBV19|NA
TGTGCCAGTACCGCAGGAGTAGGAACTAATGAAAAACTGTTTTTT
CASTAGVGTNEKLFF
>TRBD1|TRBJ1-1|TRBV10-1|NA
TGCGCCAGCAGTACAGGGGAAAGGACTGAAGCTTTCTTT
CASSTGERTEAFF
>NA|TRBJ2-5|TRBV3-1/TRBV3-2|NA
TGTGCCAGCAGCCACCTGGTCGGTGGGGGGGAGACCCAGTACTTC
CASSHLVGGGETQYF
>NA|TRBJ1-1|TRBV5-1|NA
TGCGCCAGCAGCTTGGACAAGGGGAACACTGAAGCTTTCTTT
CASSLDKGNTEAFF
>NA|TRBJ2-4|TRBV11-3|NA
TGTGCCAGCAGCGATGGCAAAAACATTCAGTACTTC
CASSDGKNIQYF
>TRBD1|TRBJ2-3|TRBV5-5|NA
TGTGCCAGCAGCTTGATGGGACAGGGTCAAGATACGCAGTATTTT
CASSLMGQGQDTQYF
>NA|TRBJ2-3|TRBV4-1|NA
TGCGCCAGCAGCCAAGAAGACGGGTCCGAAGGCACAGATACGCAGTATTTT
CASSQEDGSEGTDTQYF
>NA|TRBJ2-1|TRBV19|NA
TGTGCCAGTAGTGCCGTCCGGAGCAGTGAGCAGTTCTTC
CASSAVRSSEQFF
>NA|TRBJ2-7|TRBV19|NA
TGTGCCAGTAGTATAGGGCCAATTCTTTTGTACGAGCAGTACTTC
CASSIGPILLYEQYF
>TRBD2|TRBJ2-2|TRBV27|NA
TGTGCCAGCAGCAGACTAGCGTCGAACACCGGGGAGCTGTTTTTT
CASSRLASNTGELFF
>NA|TRBJ2-6|TRBV11-2|NA
TGTGCCAGCAGTGCGAGGGAGCCTGGACTGAGGGACTTACCCTCTGGGGCCAACGTCCTGACTTTC
CASSAREPGLRDLPSGANVLTF
>NA|TRBJ2-7|TRBV5-1|NA
TGCGCCAGCAGCTTGGCCGACTATAGACTGGACGAGCAGTACTTC
CASSLADYRLDEQYF
>NA|TRBJ2-7|TRBV3-1/TRBV3-2|NA
TGTGCCAGCAGCCAAATCGGGTACGAGCAGTACTTC
CASSQIGYEQYF
>NA|TRBJ1-1|TRBV9|NA
TGTGCCAGCAGCGTAGACCCGACAGGATCGGAAACTGAAGCTTTCTTT
CASSVDPTGSETEAFF
>TRBD1|TRBJ1-1|TRBV11-3|NA
TGTGCCAGCAGCTTAGCCGGGACAGGGGGCACTGAAGCTTTCTTT
CASSLAGTGGTEAFF
>TRBD1|TRBJ2-7|TRBV10-3|NA
TGTGCCATCAGTAGGCGCGGACAGGAAATCTCCTACGAGCAGTACTTC
CAISRRGQEISYEQYF
>NA|TRBJ2-5|TRBV5-1|NA
TGCGCCAGCAGCTCGCAAGAGACCCAGTACTTC
CASSSQETQYF
>NA|TRBJ2-4|TRBV19|NA
TGTGCCAGTAGTATGGGCAGGGTTGCCAAAAACATTCAGTACTTC
CASSMGRVAKNIQYF
>NA|TRBJ2-3|TRBV2|NA
TGTGCCAGCAGTGCCCGGTACGATACGCAGTATTTT
CASSARYDTQYF
>NA|TRBJ1-2|TRBV19|NA
TGTGCCAGTAGTGTGGACTCTGGGAATGGCTACACCTTC
CASSVDSGNGYTF
>NA|TRBJ1-6|TRBV11-2|NA
TGTGCCAGCAGCTCTCTTTATTCACCCCTCCACTTT
CASSSLYSPLHF
>NA|TRBJ2-7|TRBV20-1|once
TGCAGTGCTAGAGCTCGGGGCGAGCAGTACTTC
CSARARGEQYF
>NA|TRBJ1-1|TRBV19|NA
TGTGCCAGTAATGGGCAGGGGCGGGACACTGAAGCTTTCTTT
CASNGQGRDTEAFF
>NA|TRBJ1-6|TRBV2|NA
TGTGCCAGCAGTGAGTGGTCCAGCTCCTATAATTCACCCCTCCACTTT
CASSEWSSSYNSPLHF
>NA|TRBJ1-3|TRBV7-6|NA
TGTGCCAGCAGTCCTCTTTTGCTTAGTAGGTTAGAATACTCTGGAAACACCATATATTTT
CASSPLLLSRLEYSGNTIYF
>TRBD1|TRBJ2-5|TRBV14|NA
TGTGCCAGCAGCCAAGCAGGGGGCAAGGAGACCCAGTACTTC
CASSQAGGKETQYF
>NA|TRBJ1-1|TRBV10-1|NA
TGCGCCAGCAGCGATCAAACAGGAGGGAACACTGAAGCTTTCTTT
CASSDQTGGNTEAFF
>TRBD2|TRBJ2-7|TRBV27|NA
TGTGCCAGCACCTCAGGTGGGGGACTAGCGGGAGTTATCGACGAGCAGTACTTC
CASTSGGGLAGVIDEQYF
>NA|TRBJ1-5|TRBV9|NA
TGTGCCAGCAGCGTAGAATCAGGGGGCAATCAGCCCCAGCATTTT
CASSVESGGNQPQHF
>NA|TRBJ1-1|TRBV5-1|NA
TGCGCCAGCAGCTACCAGGGCGGACGGGCTTTCTTT
CASSYQGGRAFF
>TRBD2|TRBJ2-1|TRBV4-2|NA
TGTGCCAGCAGCCAAGATCGGGAGGGACCCTACAATGAGCAGTTCTTC
CASSQDREGPYNEQFF
>NA|TRBJ1-5|TRBV5-3|NA
TGTGCCAGAAGCCTGAGGGTCCATCAGCCCCAGCATTTT
CARSLRVHQPQHF
>NA|TRBJ2-1|TRBV28|NA
TGTGCCAGCGGACGACATGAGCAGTTCTTC
CASGRHEQFF
>NA|TRBJ1-5|TRBV5-8|few
TGTGCCAGCAGCTTTTACAATCAGCCCCAGCATTTT
CASSFYNQPQHF